The 21 T cell receptor beta chains below all came from one sample that was sequenced in a study of T cells in Graves' hyperthyroidism and ophthalmopathy. TCR beta CDR3 region amplification was performed from RNA transcripts. The HTBI primer set was used in a first-round RT-PCR of the TCR CDR3. TCRdb recomputed calls from the multiplex PCR reads with MiXCR, one row per CDR3 protein. The sample yields some 300,000 distinct CDR3 sequences, about an eighth seen once. Sample: blood. All receptors derive from a woman in her twenties or thirties with Graves' hyperthyroidism that later progressed to Graves' ophthalmopathy.

This clonotype was counted many times. This chain joins TRBV29-1 and TRBJ2-3; possibly TRBD1 for D (6 bases). The CDR3 loop spans 15 amino acids. Germline values: CDR1 SQVTM, CDR2 ANQGSEA. The V and J ends lost 6 bases and 2 bases respectively, with 18 bases between them. CDR3 sequence (DNA): TGCAGCGTCCTCCGGGACAACCAATTCACAGATACGCAGTATTTT. Protein product: CSVLRDNQFTDTQYF.

V gene TRBV6-6 combines with J gene TRBJ2-2; D is undetermined. Trimming shortened V by 0 bases and J by 1 base, and 9 bases separated the two germline ends. This CDR3 has 16 amino acids. Per the germline V gene, CDR1 is MNHNY and CDR2 is SVGAGI (reference sequence). CDR3: CASSYSSRLNTGELFF. CDR3 sequence (DNA): TGTGCCAGCAGTTACTCGAGCCGGCTGAACACCGGGGAGCTGTTTTTT.

To note about this clonotype: With a much larger clone just one base away, this may be a read error. This CDR3 is missing its conserved last phenylalanine or tryptophan, likely due to a read error. CDR3 DNA sequence: TGTGCCAGTAGTACCACAGGGGGCTACTATGGCTACACCTCC. Translating it yields CASSTTGGYYGYTS. This sequence joins TRBV19 and TRBJ1-2, with TRBD1 matching 9 bases. Germline values: CDR1 LNHDA, CDR2 SQIVND (reference sequence). The CDR3 has 14 amino acids. Losses at the gene ends were 4 bases for V and 3 bases for J; bases not matched to a gene: 3.

This clonotype has only a few counts. The chain recombines TRBV10-3 with TRBJ1-5, with 10 bases identical to TRBD1. Germline values: CDR1 ENHRY, CDR2 SYGVKD. The CDR3 is made up of 14 amino acids. V gave up 6 bases and J gave up 15 bases; unmatched junction bases: 14. The CDR3 is CAISPGTGAIWLHF. The CDR3 DNA sequence: TGTGCCATCAGCCCCGGGACAGGGGCTATTTGGTTGCATTTT.

In this sample, this clonotype turned up many times. The V gene is TRBV20-1, the J gene TRBJ2-3; D possibly corresponds to TRBD2 (7 bases). CDR1 is DFQATT, CDR2 SNEGSKA, per germline (reference sequence). V was trimmed by 5 bases and J by 5 bases, leaving 14 bases between them. The CDR3 totals 13 residues. Here the CDR3 reads CSAAWRGQDTQYF. The DNA for the CDR3 is TGCAGTGCTGCCTGGCGGGGGCAAGATACGCAGTATTTT.

This clonotype was observed at least ten times. The chain employs TRBV3-1 and TRBJ1-5, with unresolved D. The V gene lost 0 bases and the J gene lost 0 bases, with 6 bases spanning the gap. The CDR3 consists of 15 residues. Germline lookup yields CDR1 LGHDT and CDR2 YNNKEL (reference sequence). The DNA for the CDR3 is TGTGCCAGCAGCCAAGACCCCAATAGCAATCAGCCCCAGCATTTT. It translates to CASSQDPNSNQPQHF.

This clonotype was seen many times. The chain links TRBV27 to TRBJ2-6, with a possible D match to TRBD2 (6 bases). This CDR3 spans 18 amino acids. V was pared by 5 bases and J by 1 base, with 18 bases between. Germline lookup yields CDR1 MNHEY and CDR2 SMNVEV (reference sequence). The CDR3 is CASSPDRWGRSGANVLTF. The CDR3 DNA reads as TGTGCCAGCAGTCCCGATAGGTGGGGGAGGTCTGGGGCCAACGTCCTGACTTTC.

This clonotype was recorded many times. V is TRBV20-1 and J is TRBJ1-2, with 8 bases lining up with TRBD1. The CDR3 consists of 13 residues. With V trimmed by 3 bases and J by 5 bases, 5 bases remained unmatched. The V gene's germline CDR1 is DFQATT and CDR2 SNEGSKA (reference sequence). The CDR3 spells CSASPQGAYGYTF. For the CDR3, the DNA is TGCAGTGCTAGTCCTCAGGGGGCGTATGGCTACACCTTC.

In its sample, this clonotype was seen many times. The V call is TRBV4-3, the J call TRBJ1-3; D perhaps matches TRBD1 (5 bases). V dropped 0 bases and J dropped 0 bases, with 12 bases sitting between them. The germline V gene has CDR1 LGHNA and CDR2 YSLEER. The CDR3 loop spans 17 amino acids. CDR3 bases: TGCGCCAGCAGCCAAGATAGCATCGGGGGCTCTGGAAACACCATATATTTT. Protein: CASSQDSIGGSGNTIYF.

This clonotype was seen repeatedly, ten times or more. The chain employs TRBV20-1 and TRBJ2-1; tentatively, D is TRBD1 or TRBD2 (5 bases each). V shed 3 bases and J shed 0 bases, with 15 bases lying between them. This CDR3 comprises 16 residues. Germline V gene data show CDR1 as DFQATT and CDR2 as SNEGSKA (reference sequence). In DNA, the CDR3 is TGCAGTGCTAGGGGGGAATGGCTCGGCTCCTACAATGAGCAGTTCTTC. The encoded protein is CSARGEWLGSYNEQFF.

The sample holds a few counts of this clonotype. V and J are TRBV6-2 or TRBV6-3 and TRBJ2-4; TRBD1 agrees at 7 bases. CDR1 MNHEY and CDR2 SVGEGT come from the germline V gene. This CDR3 is built from 14 residues. V lost 6 bases, J lost 3 bases, and 5 bases stayed unmatched. The CDR3 loop reads CASSPGQLKNIQYF. DNA of the CDR3: TGTGCCAGCAGCCCGGGACAGCTCAAAAACATTCAGTACTTC.

This clonotype was detected many times. This chain links TRBV10-3 with TRBJ2-7, with D possibly TRBD1 on 5 matching bases. V was trimmed by 4 bases and J by 6 bases, leaving 13 bases between them. CDR3 size: 13 residues. CDR1 is ENHRY, CDR2 SYGVKD, per germline. CDR3 residues: CAISVSRVTEQYF. CDR3 DNA: TGTGCCATCAGTGTTTCCAGGGTAACCGAGCAGTACTTC.

Ten or more counts support this clonotype. V usage is TRBV7-9 and J usage is TRBJ2-7; tentative D call: TRBD1 (7 bases). From germline, CDR1 is SEHNR and CDR2 FQNEAQ (reference sequence). This CDR3 contains 12 residues. V was clipped by 6 bases and J by 6 bases, with 12 bases between them. For the CDR3, the DNA is TGTGCCAGCAGGCCCCAGGGGGGCGAGCAGTACTTC. Its translation: CASRPQGGEQYF. Full variable domain (remainder filled in from reference TRBV7-9 and TRBJ2-7): DTGVSQNPRHKITKRGQNVTFRCDPISEHNRLYWYRQTLGQGPEFLTYFQNEAQLEKSRLLSDRFSAERPKGSFSTLEIQRTEQGDSAMYLCASRPQGGEQYFGPGTRLTVT.

The chain is built from TRBV20-1 and TRBJ1-6; 10 nucleotides align to TRBD1. This CDR3 spans 15 amino acids. The V gene's germline CDR1 is DFQATT and CDR2 SNEGSKA (reference sequence). J gave up 3 bases and V 5 bases, and 4 bases lay outside the gene matches. Here the CDR3 DNA reads TGCAGTGCTCCGGACAGGGGGGACTATAATTCACCCCTCCACTTT. The encoded protein is CSAPDRGDYNSPLHF.

This clonotype appeared many times. The CDR3 here is CASSRFWGPREETQYF. CDR3 in DNA: TGTGCCAGCAGTCGTTTCTGGGGGCCCCGAGAGGAGACCCAGTACTTC. This chain joins TRBV5-6 and TRBJ2-5; TRBD1 is a possible D gene (6 bases). Trimming shortened V by 5 bases and J by 5 bases, and 22 bases separated the two germline ends. Looked up from germline, CDR1 is SGHDT and CDR2 is YYEEEE. The CDR3 runs 16 residues.

This clonotype was detected ten times or more. The chain employs TRBV27 and TRBJ2-7, with 10 bases aligning to TRBD2. V shed 1 base, J shed 8 bases, and the junction held 11 bases outside the gene matches. This CDR3 has 16 amino acids. Germline CDR1 is MNHEY and CDR2 is SMNVEV (reference sequence). DNA for the CDR3: TGTGCCAGCAGTTTATTATTAGCGGGGGGACCTACGAAGCAGTACTTC. Translation gives CASSLLLAGGPTKQYF.

This clonotype was recorded many times. This sequence joins TRBV12-5 and TRBJ1-3, with D hard to call. In germline, CDR1 is LGHNT, CDR2 FRNRAP. This CDR3 is 17 amino acids long. V dropped 0 bases and J dropped 0 bases, with 12 bases sitting between them. Here the CDR3 reads CASGLVRRRISGNTIYF. CDR3 bases: TGTGCTAGTGGTTTGGTAAGACGGAGGATCTCTGGAAACACCATATATTTT.

This clonotype was recorded at least ten times. The chain uses TRBV7-9 and TRBJ2-1, with D unresolved. CDR3 length: 15 residues. V dropped 1 base and J dropped 7 bases, with 14 bases sitting between them. The germline CDR1 and CDR2 sequences are SEHNR and FQNEAQ (reference sequence). In DNA form, the CDR3 reads TGTGCCAGCAGCTTAGTGGGTATTTTGGGGAATGAGCAGTTCTTC. It is translated as CASSLVGILGNEQFF.

This clonotype was observed at least ten times. The chain uses TRBV6-6 and TRBJ1-2; D remains unclear. This CDR3 region has 12 residues. V was clipped by 2 bases and J by 4 bases, with 5 bases between them. The germline CDR1 and CDR2 sequences are MNHNY and SVGAGI (reference sequence). DNA of the CDR3: TGTGCCAGCAGTTACGACGGCTATGGCTACACCTTC. Protein product: CASSYDGYGYTF.

V is TRBV7-2 and J is TRBJ1-2; D is unclear. V dropped 3 bases and J dropped 0 bases, with 17 bases sitting between them. This CDR3 contains 17 residues. CDR1 and CDR2 from the germline V gene are SGHTA and FQGNSA. The CDR3 is CASSFGPSSLANYGYTF. CDR3 DNA sequence: TGTGCCAGCAGCTTCGGACCAAGCTCCTTAGCTAACTATGGCTACACCTTC.

V gene TRBV27 combines with J gene TRBJ2-3; 7 bases are shared with TRBD2. V was clipped by 7 bases and J by 2 bases; unmatched bases: 6. CDR3 size: 14 residues. Germline assignment: CDR1 MNHEY and CDR2 SMNVEV (reference sequence). DNA for the CDR3: TGTGCCAGCATGGGAGGGGTCTACACAGATACGCAGTATTTT. Translated, it gives CASMGGVYTDTQYF.